The 24 T cell receptor beta chains below all came from one sample that was sequenced in a study of cytotoxic CD8 clonotypes in ibrutinib-treated CLL (dated by TCRdb to the early 2020s). The sample's time point label, decoded: approximately 25 months on ibrutinib. The library was built by means of the immunoSEQ multiplex PCR assay. This is the immuneACCESS table as TCRdb keeps it, with only in-frame sequences that have V and J called. A part of the clones is gone; compared with another copy, unresolved V genes explain less than half, and the rest is unexplained. This sample comprises roughly 160,000 clones, approximately 80% of them detected only once. The leading ten clones occupy about 4.9% of the sample. The sequencing here drew on PBMCs, taken after 24 months of ibrutinib treatment. These receptors came from a human donor with chronic lymphocytic leukemia.

This clone appeared many times. The CDR3 nucleotides are TGCGCCAGCAGCCCACTAGAGGGTCAGCCCCAGCATTTT. Translating it yields CASSPLEGQPQHF. The V call is TRBV5-1, the J call TRBJ1-5; D is ambiguous. Trimming stripped 4 bases from V and 6 bases from J, with 11 bases between. The length of the CDR3 is 13 residues. The germline CDR1 and CDR2 sequences are SGHRS and YFSETQ.

CDR3 nucleotides: TGTGCCAGCAGCTTAGGACGGATTAAGGCCCTCCACTTT. Translation gives CASSLGRIKALHF. The chain recombines TRBV5-6 with TRBJ1-6; the D is unclear. V lost 2 bases to trimming and J lost 14 bases, with 14 bases between them. This CDR3 has 13 residues. Germline loops: CDR1 SGHDT, CDR2 YYEEEE.

The chain recombines TRBV7-3 with TRBJ1-5; 7 nucleotides align to TRBD1. The V and J ends lost 2 bases and 2 bases, in that order; junction bases with no gene match: 0. This CDR3 is built from 14 residues. CDR1 SGHTA and CDR2 FQGTGA come from the germline V gene. For the CDR3, the DNA is TGTGCCAGCAGCTTAGGGACAGGCAATCAGCCCCAGCATTTT. It translates to CASSLGTGNQPQHF.

This clone was observed a single time. The rearrangement joins TRBV28 to TRBJ2-7, with D possibly TRBD2 on 6 matching bases. CDR3 length: 12 residues. Germline V gene data show CDR1 as MDHEN and CDR2 as SYDVKM. Trimming took 7 bases from V and 0 from J, leaving 7 bases between them. CDR3 DNA sequence: TGTGCCAGCATCGGGAGCTCCTACGAGCAGTACTTC. Its translation: CASIGSSYEQYF.

This clone was seen a few times. J is TRBJ1-5 and V is TRBV7-9, with D unresolved. This CDR3 has 13 residues. Per the germline V gene, CDR1 is SEHNR and CDR2 is FQNEAQ (reference sequence). V was shortened by 2 bases and J by 5 bases, with 7 bases between the two germline ends. The CDR3 sequence: CASSLREDQPQHF. Here the CDR3 DNA reads TGTGCCAGCAGCTTACGAGAGGATCAGCCCCAGCATTTT.

The chain carries TRBV5-6 and TRBJ1-5; 8 bases agree with TRBD1. CDR3 size: 14 residues. Trimming at V came to 2 bases and at J to 3 bases, leaving 1 base not matched to a gene. The germline V gene encodes CDR1 SGHDT and CDR2 YYEEEE. The DNA for the CDR3 is TGTGCCAGCAGCTTCAGGGGGCCCAATCAGCCCCAGCATTTT. This codes for CASSFRGPNQPQHF.

V is TRBV5-4 and J is TRBJ1-2; perhaps TRBD1 as D (6 bases). This CDR3 contains 14 residues. V shed 3 bases and J shed 3 bases, with 12 bases lying between them. Germline-derived CDR1 and CDR2 are SGHNT and YYREEE (reference sequence). CDR3 amino acids: CASSSDQGYYGYTF. CDR3 bases: TGTGCCAGCAGCTCCGATCAGGGGTACTATGGCTACACCTTC.

This clone was seen a single time. The chain has TRBV5-1 and TRBJ1-1; the D is unclear. Trimming took off 0 bases at V and 4 bases at J, with 13 bases between the two ends. This CDR3 region has 15 residues. Germline values: CDR1 SGHRS, CDR2 YFSETQ. This chain's CDR3 is CASSLVSGKRTEAFF. The DNA for the CDR3 is TGCGCCAGCAGCTTGGTTTCCGGGAAGCGCACTGAAGCTTTCTTT. The variable domain in full, completed from reference TRBV5-1 and TRBJ1-1, reads KAGVTQTPRYLIKTRGQQVTLSCSPISGHRSVSWYQQTPGQGLQFLFEYFSETQRNKGNFPGRFSGRQFSNSRSEMNVSTLELGDSALYLCASSLVSGKRTEAFFGQGTRLTVV.

This chain joins TRBV12-2 and TRBJ2-5. TRBV12-2 is a pseudogene. This CDR3 has 16 residues. The CDR3 sequence: CASRPGRDPKRETQYF. The CDR3 region has the DNA TGTGCAAGTCGCCCAGGCCGGGACCCTAAGAGAGAGACCCAGTACTTC.

The J gene is TRBJ1-1, the V gene TRBV6-5; possibly TRBD1 for D (5 bases). The CDR3 covers 13 residues. Trimming shortened V by 6 bases and J by 2 bases, and 10 bases separated the two germline ends. The germline V gene has CDR1 MNHEY and CDR2 SVGAGI. CDR3 sequence: CASRVDRNTEAFF. As DNA, the CDR3 is TGTGCCAGCAGGGTCGACAGAAACACTGAAGCTTTCTTT.

The rearrangement joins TRBV27 to TRBJ2-1; D may correspond to TRBD1 or TRBD2 (6 bases each). CDR3 size: 14 residues. Germline loops: CDR1 MNHEY, CDR2 SMNVEV (reference sequence). Trimming left V 4 bases short and J 12 bases short, with 19 bases between. This CDR3 is CASSSAIGGSVQFF. CDR3 DNA sequence: TGTGCCAGCAGTTCCGCCATAGGGGGGTCTGTGCAGTTCTTC.

A single count supports this clone. This chain uses TRBV28 with TRBJ1-4, with D perhaps matching TRBD1 (5 bases). This CDR3 comprises 14 residues. Germline V lookup: CDR1 MDHEN, CDR2 SYDVKM. The V end was cut by 6 bases, the J end by 8 bases, with 16 bases between. CDR3 DNA: TGTGCCAGCAGGGCTCCGGGGGTCCGGGAAAAACTGTTTTTT. Translating it yields CASRAPGVREKLFF.

This sequence joins TRBV6-1 and TRBJ1-3; D unclear. Trimming took 3 bases from V and 9 from J, leaving 12 bases between them. This CDR3 has 13 amino acids. Germline V gives CDR1 MNHNS, CDR2 SASEGT. Here the CDR3 reads CASSDWVRGTIYF. The CDR3 DNA reads TGTGCCAGCAGTGATTGGGTTCGCGGCACCATATATTTT.

In this sample, this clone turned up a few times. The chain employs TRBV29-1 and TRBJ2-1; the match to TRBD2 covers 12 bases. Germline V CDR1 and CDR2: SQVTM, ANQGSEA. The CDR3 covers 13 residues. The ends lost 5 bases at V and 10 bases at J; junction bases unmatched: 6. The CDR3 DNA sequence: TGCAGCGTTTGGACTAGCGGGACAAAAGAGCAGTTCTTC. Residues: CSVWTSGTKEQFF.

V gene TRBV11-2 combines with J gene TRBJ2-7; D unclear. V was trimmed by 1 base and J by 1 base, leaving 8 bases between them. Germline V gene data show CDR1 as SGHAT and CDR2 as FQNNGV. This CDR3 is 14 amino acids long. CDR3 region: CASSLVRQSYEQYF. The CDR3 DNA reads as TGTGCCAGCAGCTTAGTAAGGCAGTCCTACGAGCAGTACTTC. The entire variable domain, with the rest obtained from reference TRBV11-2 and TRBJ2-7, is as follows: EAGVAQSPRYKIIEKRQSVAFWCNPISGHATLYWYQQILGQGPKLLIQFQNNGVVDDSQLPKDRFSAERLKGVDSTLKIQPAKLEDSAVYLCASSLVRQSYEQYFGPGTRLTVT.

A single count supports this clone. An end of the junction does not agree with germline; a read error may underlie this. The chain couples TRBV5-1 to TRBJ2-7, with D possibly being TRBD1 or TRBD2 (8 bases each). Germline values: CDR1 SGHRS, CDR2 YFSETQ. The CDR3 runs to 14 residues. In DNA, the CDR3 is TGTGCCAGCAGCGGGAGACAGGGGTCCTACGAGCAGTACTTC. Amino acids: CASSGRQGSYEQYF.

V usage is TRBV9 and J usage is TRBJ2-3; TRBD2 might be the D (5 bases). Looked up from germline, CDR1 is SGDLS and CDR2 is YYNGEE. V lost 1 base, J lost 1 base, and 10 bases lay in between. CDR3 size: 15 residues. The CDR3 loop reads CASSVFGEGTDTQYF. CDR3 bases: TGTGCCAGCAGCGTATTCGGGGAAGGCACAGATACGCAGTATTTT.

The chain employs TRBV10-3 and TRBJ2-7; tentatively, D is TRBD1 or TRBD2 (5 bases each). The V end was cut by 8 bases, the J end by 1 base, with 18 bases between. Looked up from germline, CDR1 is ENHRY and CDR2 is SYGVKD. This CDR3 comprises 15 residues. CDR3 protein: CAIGGRDPSSYEQYF. The CDR3 DNA reads TGTGCCATCGGGGGTCGGGATCCTTCTTCCTACGAGCAGTACTTC.

CDR3 bases: TGTGCCAGAAGCCCCGACAGGACAGCCGGATATGGCTATGGCTACACCTTC. As protein: CARSPDRTAGYGYGYTF. The chain has TRBV5-3 and TRBJ1-2; possibly TRBD1 for D (6 bases). TRBV5-3 is an open reading frame, and its role is uncertain. The CDR3 extends over 17 amino acids. Trimming left V 4 bases short and J 4 bases short, with 23 bases between.

This sequence joins TRBV4-3 and TRBJ2-1; D gene uncertain. The germline gives CDR1 LGHNA, CDR2 YSLEER. CDR3 length: 16 amino acids. Trimming left V 1 base short and J 0 bases short, with 10 bases between. This chain's CDR3 is CASSQGRLSSYNEQFF. CDR3 nucleotide sequence: TGCGCCAGCAGCCAAGGTCGCCTAAGCTCCTACAATGAGCAGTTCTTC.

The chain couples TRBV30 to TRBJ1-2, with 9 bases fitting TRBD1. The CDR3 is 18 amino acids. The V and J ends lost 1 base and 4 bases, in that order; junction bases with no gene match: 16. CDR1 is GTSNPN and CDR2 is SVGIG in the germline V gene (reference sequence). CDR3 DNA: TGTGCCTGGAGTGGATACTACAGGGGGCGGGTTGATGGCTATGGCTACACCTTC. This encodes CAWSGYYRGRVDGYGYTF.

The gene calls are TRBV13 and TRBJ2-1; D gene unclear. CDR1 is PRHDT, CDR2 FYEKMQ, per germline (reference sequence). The CDR3 length is 15 residues. The ends were cut back, 4 bases at V and 2 bases at J, with 12 bases in the middle. CDR3 loop: CASSSDEAAYNEQFF. In DNA, the CDR3 is TGTGCCAGCAGCTCGGACGAGGCGGCCTACAATGAGCAGTTCTTC. Filled out from reference TRBV13 and TRBJ2-1, the complete variable domain reads AAGVIQSPRHLIKEKRETATLKCYPIPRHDTVYWYQQGPGQDPQFLISFYEKMQSDKGSIPDRFSAQQFSDYHSELNMSSLELGDSALYFCASSSDEAAYNEQFFGPGTRLTVL.

The gene calls are TRBV23-1 and TRBJ1-5; D is unresolved. TRBV23-1 is flagged as an ORF with uncertain function. V lost 7 bases, J lost 6 bases, and 13 bases lay in between. CDR3 length equals 13 residues. In nucleotides, the CDR3 is TGCGCCAGCACCATAACATTCGGTCAGCCCCAGCATTTT. This translates into CASTITFGQPQHF.

The rearrangement joins TRBV11-2 to TRBJ2-1, with unresolved D. The germline V and J ends were trimmed by 3 bases and 7 bases, with 7 bases remaining between them. CDR1 SGHAT and CDR2 FQNNGV come from the germline V gene. The CDR3 is 12 amino acids. CDR3 sequence reads: CASSFTQNEQFF. The DNA for the CDR3 is TGTGCCAGCAGCTTTACACAGAATGAGCAGTTCTTC. Complete variable domain (other parts from reference TRBV11-2 and TRBJ2-1): EAGVAQSPRYKIIEKRQSVAFWCNPISGHATLYWYQQILGQGPKLLIQFQNNGVVDDSQLPKDRFSAERLKGVDSTLKIQPAKLEDSAVYLCASSFTQNEQFFGPGTRLTVL.